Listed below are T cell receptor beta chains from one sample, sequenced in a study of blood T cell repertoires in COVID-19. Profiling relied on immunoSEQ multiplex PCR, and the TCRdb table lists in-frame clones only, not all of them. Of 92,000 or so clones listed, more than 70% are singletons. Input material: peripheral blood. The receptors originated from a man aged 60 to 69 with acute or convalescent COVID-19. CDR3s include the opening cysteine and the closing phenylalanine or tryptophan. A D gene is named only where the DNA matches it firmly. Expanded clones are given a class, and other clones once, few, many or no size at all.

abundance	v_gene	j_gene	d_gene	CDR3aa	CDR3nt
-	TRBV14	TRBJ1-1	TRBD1	CASSPYRGYTEAFF	TGTGCCAGCAGCCCGTACAGGGGGTACACTGAAGCTTTCTTT
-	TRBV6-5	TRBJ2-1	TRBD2	CASSYSGLAVNEQFF	TGTGCCAGCAGTTACTCGGGACTAGCGGTCAATGAGCAGTTCTTC
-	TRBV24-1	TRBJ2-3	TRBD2	CATSGVSGGSQYF	TGTGCCACCAGTGGGGTTAGCGGGGGATCGCAGTATTTT
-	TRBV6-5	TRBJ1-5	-	CASRPPGSSNQPQHF	TGTGCCAGCAGACCCCCGGGATCTAGCAATCAGCCCCAGCATTTT
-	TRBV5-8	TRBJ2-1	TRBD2	CASSLERGLAGSNEQFF	TGTGCCAGCAGCTTGGAAAGGGGACTAGCGGGCTCTAATGAGCAGTTCTTC
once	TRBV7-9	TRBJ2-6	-	CASSPHEGGANVLTF	TGTGCCAGCAGCCCCCACGAGGGTGGGGCCAACGTCCTGACTTTC
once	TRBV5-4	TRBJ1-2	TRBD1	CASSLSGGSYGYTF	TGTGCCAGCAGCTTGTCAGGGGGGAGCTATGGCTACACCTTC
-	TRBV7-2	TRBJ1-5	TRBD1	CASSPGQGNQPQHF	TGTGCCAGCAGCCCCGGACAGGGCAATCAGCCCCAGCATTTT
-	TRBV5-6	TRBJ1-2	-	CASSLDRDYGYTF	TGTGCCAGCAGCTTGGACAGGGACTATGGCTACACCTTC
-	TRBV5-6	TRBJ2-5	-	CASSLVGERDQETQYF	TGTGCCAGCAGCTTGGTTGGGGAGCGGGACCAAGAGACCCAGTACTTC
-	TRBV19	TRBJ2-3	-	CASSKNLAAPQISTDTQYF	TGTGCCAGTAGTAAAAACTTAGCGGCGCCTCAGATTAGCACAGATACGCAGTATTTT
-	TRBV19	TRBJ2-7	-	CASTITGTKSSYEQYF	TGTGCCAGTACCATAACCGGGACAAAAAGCTCCTACGAGCAGTACTTC
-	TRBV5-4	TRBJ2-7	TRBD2	CASSLAGTYEQYF	TGTGCCAGCAGCTTAGCGGGAACCTACGAGCAGTACTTC
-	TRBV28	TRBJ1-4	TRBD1	CASSRQGWGEKLFF	TGTGCCAGCAGCCGACAGGGATGGGGTGAAAAACTGTTTTTT
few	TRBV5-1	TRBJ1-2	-	CASSFGTAANYGYTF	TGCGCCAGCAGCTTCGGGACTGCCGCTAACTATGGCTACACCTTC
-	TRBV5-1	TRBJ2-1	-	CASSLGGKTNEQFF	TGCGCCAGCAGCTTGGGCGGAAAGACGAATGAGCAGTTCTTC
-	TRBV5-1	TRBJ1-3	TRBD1	CASSKGNRGPGNTIYF	TGCGCCAGCAGCAAAGGTAACAGGGGGCCTGGAAACACCATATATTTT
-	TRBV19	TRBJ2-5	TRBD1	CASSHWDRGLETQYF	TGTGCCAGTAGTCATTGGGACAGGGGGCTAGAGACCCAGTACTTC
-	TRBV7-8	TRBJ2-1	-	CASSSTGIPNNEQFF	TGTGCCAGCAGCTCGACGGGGATCCCGAACAATGAGCAGTTCTTC
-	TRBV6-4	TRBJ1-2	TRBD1	CASSPGQANGYTF	TGTGCCAGCAGCCCCGGACAGGCCAATGGCTACACCTTC
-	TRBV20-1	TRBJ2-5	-	CSARASETQYF	TGCAGTGCTAGAGCTTCCGAGACCCAGTACTTC
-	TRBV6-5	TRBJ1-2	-	CASSSLKGVLSYGYTF	TGTGCCAGCAGTTCCCTTAAAGGAGTCTTAAGCTATGGCTACACCTTC
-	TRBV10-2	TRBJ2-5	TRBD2	CASWGTSGKETQYF	TGCGCCAGCTGGGGGACTAGCGGAAAAGAGACCCAGTACTTC